Below are 32 T cell receptor beta chains sequenced from a single sample in a study of siplizumab effects on memory and regulatory T cells. TCRdb keeps only in-frame clones here, not all; method: immunoSEQ multiplex PCR. The sample contains more than 85,000 clones, more than 85% of which appear only once. The sample comprised CD4+ T cells sorted from blood. These receptors all stem from a human donor in good health. Some clones in this sample may be carry-over from other donors' samples.

This clone was observed a handful of times. V is TRBV2 and J is TRBJ1-2; D is ambiguous. V was cut by 6 bases and J by 2 bases, with 4 bases left in between. CDR1 SNHLY and CDR2 FYNNEI come from the germline V gene. CDR3 size: 11 residues. This CDR3 is CASRDNYGYTF. CDR3 coding DNA: TGTGCCAGCAGGGACAACTATGGCTACACCTTC.

The chain is built from TRBV7-8 and TRBJ2-7; TRBD1 matches 8 bases. Losses at the gene ends were 5 bases for V and 2 bases for J; bases not matched to a gene: 5. Per the germline V gene, CDR1 is SGHVS and CDR2 is FQNEAQ. This CDR3 spans 14 amino acids. This CDR3 reads CASSPGTGTYEQYF. The CDR3 DNA is TGTGCCAGCAGCCCAGGGACAGGTACCTACGAGCAGTACTTC.

V is TRBV18 and J is TRBJ1-5, with TRBD1 matching over 10 bases. There are 15 residues in the CDR3. With V trimmed by 6 bases and J by 6 bases, 8 bases remained unmatched. Germline V gene data show CDR1 as KGHSH and CDR2 as LQKENI. The CDR3: CASSPEGTGVQPQHF. The CDR3 DNA is TGTGCCAGCTCGCCTGAAGGGACAGGGGTTCAGCCCCAGCATTTT.

This chain connects TRBV5-5 to TRBJ1-1; perhaps TRBD1 as D (6 bases). The CDR3 runs to 13 residues. Germline-derived CDR1 and CDR2 are SGHKS and YYEKEE (reference sequence). V was shortened by 3 bases and J by 11 bases, with 17 bases between the two germline ends. CDR3 protein: CASSWGTDSSAFF. For the CDR3, the DNA is TGTGCCAGCAGCTGGGGGACGGACAGTTCGGCTTTCTTT. The complete variable domain, with remaining parts taken from reference TRBV5-5 and TRBJ1-1, reads DAGVTQSPTHLIKTRGQQVTLRCSPISGHKSVSWYQQVLGQGPQFIFQYYEKEERGRGNFPDRFSARQFPNYSSELNVNALLLGDSALYLCASSWGTDSSAFFGQGTRLTVV.

The chain carries TRBV5-6 and TRBJ2-3; possibly TRBD2 for D (6 bases). Per germline, CDR1 SGHDT and CDR2 YYEEEE. Trimming cost V 2 bases and J 6 bases, with 13 bases left between them. The CDR3 contains 14 residues. Here the CDR3 DNA reads TGTGCCAGCAGCTTCGGAGGGTTGGTGGATACGCAGTATTTT. It yields the protein CASSFGGLVDTQYF.

This clone was detected only once. The chain recombines TRBV14 with TRBJ1-4, with D uncertain. The germline gives CDR1 SGHDN, CDR2 FVKESK. The CDR3 consists of 12 residues. With 3 bases removed from V and 6 bases from J, the gap between germline ends came to 5 bases. The CDR3 protein is CASSHSYEKLFF. CDR3 sequence (DNA): TGTGCCAGCAGCCATAGTTATGAAAAACTGTTTTTT.

The chain links TRBV5-6 to TRBJ1-4; D uncertain. The V and J ends lost 4 bases and 5 bases respectively, with 15 bases between them. The CDR3 covers 15 residues. Germline CDR1 and CDR2: SGHDT and YYEEEE. In DNA form, the CDR3 reads TGTGCCAGCAGCCTGGATGGAGGTCTAAATGAAAAACTGTTTTTT. Translating gives CASSLDGGLNEKLFF.

The chain has TRBV20-1 and TRBJ1-2, with D unclear. The CDR3 sequence is 11 residues long. Germline-derived CDR1 and CDR2 are DFQATT and SNEGSKA (reference sequence). The ends were cut back, 6 bases at V and 8 bases at J, with 13 bases in the middle. CDR3 sequence: CSATSAWGYTF. Here the CDR3 DNA reads TGCAGTGCCACCTCGGCGTGGGGCTACACCTTC.

This CDR3 reads CASSIGTGEGTEAFF. Here the CDR3 DNA reads TGTGCCAGTAGTATAGGCACAGGAGAAGGCACTGAAGCTTTCTTT. The V call is TRBV19, the J call TRBJ1-1; the D gene is possibly TRBD1 (5 bases). CDR1 is LNHDA, CDR2 SQIVND, per germline (reference sequence). There are 15 residues in the CDR3. Trimming stripped 1 base from V and 4 bases from J, with 13 bases between. Together with reference TRBV19 and TRBJ1-1, the CDR3 gives the full variable domain: DGGITQSPKYLFRKEGQNVTLSCEQNLNHDAMYWYRQDPGQGLRLIYYSQIVNDFQKGDIAEGYSVSREKKESFPLTVTSAQKNPTAFYLCASSIGTGEGTEAFFGQGTRLTVV.

This clone was detected once. The chain employs TRBV1 and TRBJ2-1; whether TRBD1, the table's D call, matches the DNA was not checked. TRBV1 is labeled a pseudogene. CDR3 length: 15 amino acids. In DNA form, the CDR3 reads TGCACCAGCAGCCAGACAGAAAGTCCCTACAATGAGCAGTTCTTC. This translates into CTSSQTESPYNEQFF.

The genes are TRBV9 and TRBJ1-1; D ambiguous. Trimming left V 4 bases short and J 1 base short, with 26 bases between. The germline CDR1 and CDR2 sequences are SGDLS and YYNGEE. CDR3 length: 19 residues. The CDR3 bases are TGTGCCAGCAGCTTCCGGTCGAGTCTCGGCGGGAGTGAGAACACTGAAGCTTTCTTT. Its protein product is CASSFRSSLGGSENTEAFF.

The genes are TRBV5-1 and TRBJ1-1, with D hard to call. The CDR3 is 13 amino acids. Trimming cost V 1 base and J 6 bases, with 10 bases left between them. Per germline, CDR1 SGHRS and CDR2 YFSETQ. CDR3 sequence reads: CASSLPSLAEAFF. CDR3 DNA sequence: TGCGCCAGCAGCTTGCCCTCGCTCGCTGAAGCTTTCTTT.

V is TRBV19 and J is TRBJ1-1; TRBD1 might be the D (5 bases). Deletions cut 6 bases from V and 10 bases from J, with 9 bases between. The CDR3 runs 10 residues. The germline V gene has CDR1 LNHDA and CDR2 SQIVND (reference sequence). The CDR3 loop is CASRAGPAFF. The CDR3 DNA sequence: TGTGCCAGTAGGGCGGGGCCAGCTTTCTTT.

This clone was detected once. The chain couples TRBV28 to TRBJ1-5; D is undetermined. V was trimmed by 1 base and J by 7 bases, leaving 14 bases between them. The V gene's germline CDR1 is MDHEN and CDR2 SYDVKM. The CDR3 spans 15 residues. The chain's CDR3 is CASSLSGGPRQPQHF. The CDR3, as DNA: TGTGCCAGCAGTTTATCAGGAGGCCCCAGGCAGCCCCAGCATTTT.

Only a few counts were recorded for this clone. The chain has TRBV2 and TRBJ2-7, with D perhaps TRBD2 (6 bases). The CDR3 length is 13 residues. Trimming took 6 bases from V and 1 from J, leaving 10 bases between them. Germline values: CDR1 SNHLY, CDR2 FYNNEI. The CDR3, as DNA: TGTGCCAGCAGGACCCTAGCGTCCTACGAGCAGTACTTC. This gives the protein CASRTLASYEQYF.

This rearrangement joins TRBV6-1 to TRBJ1-5; D ambiguous. Trimming left V 8 bases short and J 2 bases short, with 10 bases between. In germline, CDR1 is MNHNS, CDR2 SASEGT. The CDR3 is 13 residues long. CDR3 nucleotides: TGTGCCAGCCATCGCGGGGGCAATCAGCCCCAGCATTTT. Its protein is CASHRGGNQPQHF.

This clone was observed a single time. V is TRBV7-9 and J is TRBJ2-4, with 7 bases matching TRBD2. Germline-derived CDR1 and CDR2 are SEHNR and FQNEAQ (reference sequence). The trim removed 5 bases at V and 8 bases at J, leaving 9 bases unmatched. CDR3 size: 14 residues. CDR3 DNA: TGTGCCAGCAGCCCCCTTGGCGGGAGTGACATTCAGTACTTC. This sequence encodes CASSPLGGSDIQYF. Full variable domain (rest looked up from reference TRBV7-9 and TRBJ2-4): DTGVSQNPRHKITKRGQNVTFRCDPISEHNRLYWYRQTLGQGPEFLTYFQNEAQLEKSRLLSDRFSAERPKGSFSTLEIQRTEQGDSAMYLCASSPLGGSDIQYFGAGTRLSVL.

This rearrangement joins TRBV19 to TRBJ2-5, with D possibly called TRBD1 or TRBD2 (5 bases each). The germline V and J ends were trimmed by 1 base and 5 bases, with 8 bases remaining between them. The CDR3 length is 13 residues. Germline CDR1 LNHDA, CDR2 SQIVND (reference sequence). For the CDR3, the DNA is TGTGCCAGTAGTATAGTTTGGGGGGAGACCCAGTACTTC. It specifies CASSIVWGETQYF.

This chain links TRBV6-1 with TRBJ2-5; 10 nucleotides align to TRBD1. With 6 bases clipped from V and 5 bases from J, the junction kept 3 bases outside the gene matches. Germline CDR1 is MNHNS and CDR2 is SASEGT. CDR3 size: 13 residues. This CDR3 reads CASRTGGGETQYF. The CDR3 DNA follows: TGTGCCAGCAGGACAGGGGGCGGGGAGACCCAGTACTTC.

The chain joins TRBV10-3 to TRBJ2-7; 9 bases match TRBD1. V was pared by 4 bases and J by 6 bases, with 10 bases of the junction left unmatched. CDR3 size: 15 residues. CDR1 is ENHRY, CDR2 SYGVKD, per germline. The CDR3 protein is CAISGTGTGSAEQYF. CDR3 sequence (DNA): TGTGCCATCAGTGGGACCGGGACAGGGTCTGCCGAGCAGTACTTC.

The chain couples TRBV6-5 to TRBJ1-1; possible D gene TRBD1, 6 bases. The CDR3 sequence is 14 residues long. The germline gives CDR1 MNHEY, CDR2 SVGAGI. The V gene lost 2 bases and the J gene lost 2 bases, with 9 bases spanning the gap. CDR3: CASSYGTHNTEAFF. Written as DNA, the CDR3 is TGTGCCAGCAGTTACGGGACACATAACACTGAAGCTTTCTTT.

This clone has only one observation. The V gene is TRBV2, the J gene TRBJ1-4, with D perhaps matching TRBD1 (6 bases). CDR3 size: 15 residues. Trimming shortened V by 4 bases and J by 7 bases, and 16 bases separated the two germline ends. Germline V lookup: CDR1 SNHLY, CDR2 FYNNEI. The CDR3 protein is CASSVGGAFSEKLFF. The CDR3 DNA reads as TGTGCCAGCAGTGTTGGGGGCGCGTTTTCTGAAAAACTGTTTTTT.

V is TRBV9 and J is TRBJ2-4; D is unclear. Trimming cost V 3 bases and J 0 bases, with 10 bases left between them. This CDR3 has 15 amino acids. Germline-derived CDR1 and CDR2 are SGDLS and YYNGEE. CDR3 amino acids: CASSEGSVAKNIQYF. In nucleotides, the CDR3 is TGTGCCAGCAGCGAAGGGTCCGTAGCCAAAAACATTCAGTACTTC.

The rearrangement uses TRBV7-3 and TRBJ2-1; the match to TRBD1 covers 7 bases. CDR3 length equals 13 residues. CDR1 is SGHTA and CDR2 is FQGTGA in the germline V gene. The J segment lost 10 bases and the V segment lost 5 bases, leaving 8 bases of the junction unmatched. The CDR3 region is CASSADRAEEQFF. The CDR3 bases are TGTGCCAGCAGCGCAGACAGGGCCGAGGAGCAGTTCTTC. Filled out from reference TRBV7-3 and TRBJ2-1, the complete variable domain reads GAGVSQTPSNKVTEKGKYVELRCDPISGHTALYWYRQSLGQGPEFLIYFQGTGAADDSGLPNDRFFAVRPEGSVSTLKIQRTERGDSAVYLCASSADRAEEQFFGPGTRLTVL.

CDR3 sequence: CASSTGGEQFF. CDR3 sequence (DNA): TGTGCCAGCAGTACGGGCGGGGAGCAGTTCTTC. The chain is built from TRBV11-1 and TRBJ2-1, with D perhaps TRBD2 (5 bases). The CDR3 is 11 residues long. The germline V gene encodes CDR1 SGHAT and CDR2 FQDESV (reference sequence). Trimming stripped 6 bases from V and 10 bases from J, with 10 bases between.

The rearrangement uses TRBV21-1 and TRBJ2-1; the DNA was not used to check the table's D call, TRBD1. TRBV21-1 is a recognized pseudogene. The CDR3 sequence is 18 residues long. The CDR3 bases are TGTGCCAGCAGCAAGGTCGGGACAGGGAAGGGTTTCCACAATGAGCAGTTCTTC. The encoded protein is CASSKVGTGKGFHNEQFF.

This chain joins TRBV18 and TRBJ2-5, with D uncertain. CDR1 KGHSH and CDR2 LQKENI come from the germline V gene. Trimming cost V 2 bases and J 1 base, with 8 bases left between them. The CDR3 is 14 amino acids. In DNA form, the CDR3 reads TGTGCCAGCTCACCAGTAAAGGGCCAAGAGACCCAGTACTTC. The encoded protein is CASSPVKGQETQYF.

J is TRBJ1-4 and V is TRBV11-2; D is undetermined. The germline gives CDR1 SGHAT, CDR2 FQNNGV. The length of the CDR3 is 15 residues. The V and J ends lost 1 base and 0 bases respectively, with 6 bases between them. The CDR3 reads CASSLGDATNEKLFF. CDR3 nucleotides: TGTGCCAGCAGCTTAGGAGATGCAACTAATGAAAAACTGTTTTTT.

This chain's CDR3 is CASSPRLALLPTSTDTQYF. In DNA form, the CDR3 reads TGTGCCAGCAGTCCGCGACTAGCCCTACTTCCAACTAGCACAGATACGCAGTATTTT. The J gene is TRBJ2-3, the V gene TRBV27, with TRBD2 matching over 7 bases. The ends lost 5 bases at V and 0 bases at J; junction bases unmatched: 17. This CDR3 is built from 19 residues. Germline-derived CDR1 and CDR2 are MNHEY and SMNVEV (reference sequence).

This clone appeared once. The chain recombines TRBV4-1 with TRBJ1-4; tentatively, D is TRBD1 (6 bases). In germline, CDR1 is MGHRA, CDR2 YSYEKL. This CDR3 spans 15 amino acids. V was clipped by 4 bases and J by 8 bases, with 17 bases between them. CDR3 bases: TGCGCCAGCAGCCCCTCAGGGGTTGCTGGCGAAAAACTGTTTTTT. This gives the protein CASSPSGVAGEKLFF.

About this clone: Since no conserved phenylalanine or tryptophan closes the CDR3, a read error is the likely cause. The rearrangement uses TRBV28 and TRBJ1-2; TRBD1 aligns across 8 bases. The length of the CDR3 is 14 residues. The germline V gene has CDR1 MDHEN and CDR2 SYDVKM. Trimming at V came to 3 bases and at J to 7 bases, leaving 7 bases not matched to a gene. In nucleotides, the CDR3 is TGTGCCAGCAGTTTTACAGGGGGGCAGCGTGGCTACACCTCC. This encodes CASSFTGGQRGYTS.

The V gene is TRBV11-2, the J gene TRBJ2-1; D is perhaps TRBD2 (5 bases). V shed 5 bases and J shed 5 bases, with 19 bases lying between them. Per the germline V gene, CDR1 is SGHAT and CDR2 is FQNNGV. The CDR3 loop spans 16 amino acids. Here the CDR3 reads CASSVGLLPIDNEQFF. CDR3 bases: TGTGCCAGCAGCGTCGGACTGCTCCCTATCGACAATGAGCAGTTCTTC.